A single sample gave rise to the 22 T cell receptor beta chains below, sequenced in a study of cytomegalovirus exposure and HLA in healthy donors. The PCR contained 60 Vbeta and 13 Jbeta primers. The method was immunoSEQ multiplex PCR; TCRdb's version includes in-frame clones alone and lacks a portion of them. The sample contains about 130,000 clones, 74% of which appear only once. Sequencing was carried out using PBMCs. Receptors originate from a woman aged 45-65 years in good health and CMV-seropositive.

The V call is TRBV19, the J call TRBJ1-2; D call uncertain. The CDR3 contains 11 residues. The germline V gene has CDR1 LNHDA and CDR2 SQIVND (reference sequence). V was pared by 6 bases and J by 4 bases, with 6 bases between. CDR3 sequence: CASRGVYGYTF. Written as DNA, the CDR3 is TGTGCCAGTAGGGGAGTCTATGGCTACACCTTC.

CDR3 sequence: CSVFDSTSYEQYF. CDR3 coding DNA: TGCAGCGTTTTCGACAGTACCTCCTACGAGCAGTACTTC. V is TRBV29-1 and J is TRBJ2-7; the D gene is possibly TRBD1 (5 bases). CDR3 size: 13 residues. CDR1 is SQVTM, CDR2 ANQGSEA, per germline. V gave up 5 bases and J gave up 0 bases, with 11 bases separating them.

J is TRBJ1-2 and V is TRBV6-1; 7 nucleotides align to TRBD1. The J segment lost 4 bases and the V segment lost 1 base, leaving 6 bases of the junction unmatched. This CDR3 has 15 residues. The germline CDR1 and CDR2 sequences are MNHNS and SASEGT. CDR3 loop: CASSEDAGQVYGYTF. DNA for the CDR3: TGTGCCAGCAGTGAAGACGCCGGACAGGTCTATGGCTACACCTTC.

This sequence joins TRBV10-3 and TRBJ2-3; D is perhaps TRBD2 (6 bases). The CDR3 contains 15 residues. The germline V gene has CDR1 ENHRY and CDR2 SYGVKD. Between the trimmed V and J ends, which lost 7 bases and 0 bases, there was a span of 14 bases. This chain's CDR3 is CAIIASGGSTDTQYF. CDR3 DNA: TGTGCCATCATTGCGAGCGGAGGGAGCACAGATACGCAGTATTTT.

The chain employs TRBV7-2 and TRBJ1-5, with D possibly being TRBD1 (6 bases). The CDR3 loop spans 17 amino acids. CDR1 is SGHTA, CDR2 FQGNSA, per germline. Trimming shortened V by 2 bases and J by 0 bases, and 14 bases separated the two germline ends. CDR3 sequence reads: CASSLFPGQTSNQPQHF. In nucleotides, the CDR3 is TGTGCCAGCAGCTTATTCCCCGGACAGACTAGCAATCAGCCCCAGCATTTT.

The chain joins TRBV7-8 to TRBJ1-5, with TRBD1 identical over 8 bases. Germline V gene lookup returns CDR1 SGHVS and CDR2 FQNEAQ. This CDR3 is 17 amino acids long. J gave up 1 base and V 0 bases, and 5 bases lay outside the gene matches. In nucleotides, the CDR3 is TGTGCCAGCAGCTTAGCGCAGTACAGGGGGAGCAATCAGCCCCAGCATTTT. This sequence encodes CASSLAQYRGSNQPQHF.

CDR3 nucleotide sequence: TGTGCCAGCTCACCACCGGGAAGAGGGGAGACCCAGTACTTC. The encoded protein is CASSPPGRGETQYF. V and J are TRBV18 and TRBJ2-5; maybe TRBD2 (5 bases). There are 14 residues in the CDR3. Trimming removed 0 bases at V and 5 bases at J, with 10 bases between. Germline V gene data show CDR1 as KGHSH and CDR2 as LQKENI.

The genes are TRBV5-1 and TRBJ2-4, with TRBD1 matching 8 bases. Per germline, CDR1 SGHRS and CDR2 YFSETQ. CDR3 length: 14 amino acids. V trimming: 2 bases; J trimming: 8 bases; junction bases outside the gene matches: 6. The CDR3 nucleotides are TGCGCCAGCAGCTTCGGACAGGGAAGGGACATTCAGTACTTC. It yields the protein CASSFGQGRDIQYF.

This clone is a singleton in its sample. Here the CDR3 DNA reads TGTGCCAGTAGTACTCAGGGGCGCGGAGCCAAAAACATTCAGTACTTC. Protein sequence: CASSTQGRGAKNIQYF. The J gene is TRBJ2-4, the V gene TRBV19; maybe TRBD1 (6 bases). The ends were cut back, 4 bases at V and 0 bases at J, with 13 bases in the middle. The germline V gene encodes CDR1 LNHDA and CDR2 SQIVND (reference sequence). This CDR3 has 16 amino acids.

The V gene is TRBV7-9, the J gene TRBJ2-5; 8 bases are a match to TRBD2. This CDR3 is built from 13 residues. Germline V gene data show CDR1 as SEHNR and CDR2 as FQNEAQ (reference sequence). Trimming at V came to 5 bases and at J to 3 bases, leaving 2 bases not matched to a gene. The CDR3 nucleotides read TGTGCCAGCAGCCGTAGCGGGGAAGAGACCCAGTACTTC. Translating it yields CASSRSGEETQYF.

The V and J genes are TRBV18 and TRBJ1-5; 10 nucleotides line up with TRBD1. The V gene's germline CDR1 is KGHSH and CDR2 LQKENI. With V trimmed by 2 bases and J by 3 bases, 4 bases remained unmatched. The CDR3 has 16 amino acids. CDR3 nucleotides: TGTGCCAGCTCACCATCGGGGACAGGGGTCAATCAGCCCCAGCATTTT. It is translated as CASSPSGTGVNQPQHF.

In this sample, this clone turned up a few times. This chain links TRBV11-3 with TRBJ1-5; 7 bases line up with TRBD1. This CDR3 has 13 residues. CDR1 SGHNT and CDR2 YENEEA come from the germline V gene. V was clipped by 5 bases and J by 6 bases; unmatched bases: 4. CDR3 amino acids: CASSEGAAQPQHF. The DNA for the CDR3 is TGTGCCAGCAGCGAGGGGGCCGCTCAGCCCCAGCATTTT.

The J gene is TRBJ1-2, the V gene TRBV27; unclear D gene. CDR1 and CDR2 (germline): MNHEY, SMNVEV (reference sequence). The V gene lost 5 bases and the J gene lost 4 bases, with 17 bases spanning the gap. This CDR3 contains 15 residues. This CDR3 reads CASSPGLALLYGYTF. The CDR3 nucleotides read TGTGCCAGCAGTCCCGGTTTAGCGCTACTCTATGGCTACACCTTC.

The sample holds one count of this clone. The CDR3 protein is CASSLQGRGYTF. In DNA form, the CDR3 reads TGTGCCAGCAGCTTGCAGGGTCGAGGCTACACCTTC. The chain links TRBV7-2 to TRBJ1-2; possibly TRBD1 for D (5 bases). V lost 3 bases and J lost 8, with 10 bases in between. This CDR3 is 12 amino acids long. Germline assignment: CDR1 SGHTA and CDR2 FQGNSA.

The chain combines TRBV18 with TRBJ2-1; 7 nucleotides match TRBD1. The V gene's germline CDR1 is KGHSH and CDR2 LQKENI. The CDR3 sequence is 13 residues long. After removal of 1 base from V and 6 bases from J, the junction contained 0 bases not matched to a gene. CDR3 residues: CASSPRDSNEQFF. For the CDR3, the DNA is TGTGCCAGCTCACCACGGGACAGCAATGAGCAGTTCTTC.

This chain connects TRBV5-6 to TRBJ2-6, with D perhaps TRBD1 (6 bases). Germline values: CDR1 SGHDT, CDR2 YYEEEE. Trimming removed 2 bases from V and 0 bases from J, with 9 bases in between. The CDR3 consists of 16 residues. For the CDR3, the DNA is TGTGCCAGCAGCTTCCAAGGGGGCTCTGGGGCCAACGTCCTGACTTTC. Its translation is CASSFQGGSGANVLTF.

There are a few counts of this clone. The rearrangement uses TRBV27 and TRBJ1-6; possibly TRBD1 for D (6 bases). V lost 3 bases, J lost 1 base, and 10 bases lay in between. This CDR3 has 16 residues. CDR1 is MNHEY, CDR2 SMNVEV, per germline (reference sequence). The CDR3 DNA reads TGTGCCAGCAGTTTTGGGGGGGCATCCTATAATTCACCCCTCCACTTT. It codes for CASSFGGASYNSPLHF.

The chain links TRBV7-9 to TRBJ2-1; 8 bases line up with TRBD2. The CDR3 sequence is 14 residues long. With V trimmed by 5 bases and J by 5 bases, 5 bases remained unmatched. Germline V CDR1 and CDR2: SEHNR, FQNEAQ (reference sequence). The CDR3 nucleotides read TGTGCCAGCAGCCCGGGGGGGGACAACAATGAGCAGTTCTTC. Protein sequence: CASSPGGDNNEQFF.

The rearrangement links TRBV5-6 to TRBJ2-3; 7 nucleotides line up with TRBD2. Germline V gene data show CDR1 as SGHDT and CDR2 as YYEEEE. The CDR3 runs 16 residues. The trim removed 6 bases at V and 2 bases at J, leaving 12 bases unmatched. In nucleotides, the CDR3 is TGTGCCAGCAACCCGACTGCCGCGGGGGTCACAGATACGCAGTATTTT. This encodes CASNPTAAGVTDTQYF.

The chain links TRBV6-5 to TRBJ2-5; 7 bases map to TRBD2. Germline lookup yields CDR1 MNHEY and CDR2 SVGAGI. V shed 5 bases, J shed 0 bases, and the junction held 3 bases outside the gene matches. The CDR3 has 14 amino acids. The DNA for the CDR3 is TGTGCCAGCAGTCGCGGGGGTTACCAAGAGACCCAGTACTTC. This sequence encodes CASSRGGYQETQYF.

The chain links TRBV6-5 to TRBJ2-7, with 7 nucleotides matching TRBD1. The CDR3 totals 15 residues. V lost 6 bases, J lost 3 bases, and 11 bases stayed unmatched. The germline gives CDR1 MNHEY, CDR2 SVGAGI. CDR3 coding DNA: TGTGCCAGCAGCCCTTCTCAGACAGGGAGCTACGAGCAGTACTTC. Translated: CASSPSQTGSYEQYF.

The genes are TRBV10-3 and TRBJ1-6; D remains ambiguous. The germline V gene has CDR1 ENHRY and CDR2 SYGVKD. The CDR3 is 14 residues long. V shed 5 bases and J shed 10 bases, with 15 bases lying between them. The CDR3 sequence: CAISLDGVLSPLHF. The CDR3 coding sequence is TGTGCCATCAGTCTTGACGGAGTACTATCACCCCTCCACTTT.